What follows describes a single TCR beta chain. What it recognizes is unknown. The junction departs from the called germline gene at one end, perhaps through a read error. CDR1 and CDR2 (germline): SGDLS, YYNGEE. This CDR3 region has 13 residues. Isolated RNA was reverse transcribed into cDNA used as the sequencing template. The repertoire was sequenced with immunoSEQ multiplex PCR; TCRdb's copy has only in-frame clones and lacks some. The table includes 120,000 or so clones, about 50% detected once. The data were taken from a study of CD8+ T cells in alopecia areata. Findings of the study overall: Possibly because of HLA-related factors, TCR sharing was less clear across patients than in mice. Sequence data from scalp samples additionally include resident alphabeta T cells of normal skin.

The chain is built from TRBV9 and TRBJ1-1; D is possibly TRBD1 (6 bases). This receptor was identified in a human donor with alopecia areata. Input material: NKG2D-low CD8+ T cells sorted from blood. The CDR3 region is CASSETGNSEAFF. Here the CDR3 DNA reads TGTGCCAGCAGCGAAACAGGGAACTCTGAAGCTTTCTTT.